Below are 27 T cell receptor beta chains sequenced from a single sample in a study of cytomegalovirus exposure and HLA in healthy donors (dated by TCRdb to about 2017). Receptor amplification or capture employed the immunoSEQ multiplex PCR assay. A mixture of 60 forward primers for TCR Vbeta segments and 13 reverse primers for TCR Jbeta segments was used in the multiplex PCR. Not all clones reach the TCRdb copy of this immuneACCESS table, which keeps in-frame sequences only. Checked studies attribute under half of the gap to unresolved V genes and leave the rest unexplained. The sample has about 76,000 clones on record, roughly 76% of them singletons. The top ten clones comprise 1.5% to 2% of the sample. Sequences were obtained from PBMCs. All receptors derive from a woman aged 25-40 years in good health and CMV-seronegative.

The genes are TRBV29-1 and TRBJ1-3, with TRBD1 identical over 9 bases. The ends lost 6 bases at V and 4 bases at J; junction bases unmatched: 22. CDR1 SQVTM and CDR2 ANQGSEA come from the germline V gene. The CDR3 consists of 19 residues. The CDR3 sequence is CSVQGWGQGPGQVGNTIYF. The CDR3 nucleotides read TGCAGCGTCCAGGGCTGGGGACAGGGCCCGGGCCAGGTGGGAAACACCATATATTTT.

The chain links TRBV7-2 to TRBJ1-5; D is perhaps TRBD1 (5 bases). The CDR3 length is 14 residues. CDR1 is SGHTA, CDR2 FQGNSA, per germline. With 4 bases removed from V and 7 bases from J, the gap between germline ends came to 14 bases. The CDR3: CASSSNPGGQPQHF. CDR3 coding DNA: TGTGCCAGCAGCTCAAACCCCGGGGGACAGCCCCAGCATTTT. Filled out from reference TRBV7-2 and TRBJ1-5, the complete variable domain reads GAGVSQSPSNKVTEKGKDVELRCDPISGHTALYWYRQSLGQGLEFLIYFQGNSAPDKSGLPSDRFSAERTGGSVSTLTIQRTQQEDSAVYLCASSSNPGGQPQHFGDGTRLSIL.

The chain recombines TRBV19 with TRBJ1-1, with D possibly being TRBD1 (5 bases). Per the germline V gene, CDR1 is LNHDA and CDR2 is SQIVND (reference sequence). Trimming took 6 bases from V and 7 from J, leaving 18 bases between them. The CDR3 length is 14 residues. CDR3 amino acids: CASSHRTTLGEAFF. The CDR3 DNA follows: TGTGCCAGTAGCCACAGGACGACTTTGGGTGAAGCTTTCTTT.

This chain links TRBV7-2 with TRBJ2-1, with a tentative D call TRBD1 (5 bases). Germline V gene data show CDR1 as SGHTA and CDR2 as FQGNSA. With 4 bases removed from V and 4 bases from J, the gap between germline ends came to 8 bases. There are 13 residues in the CDR3. The DNA of the CDR3 is TGTGCCAGCAGCTCCAGGGTGTACAATGAGCAGTTCTTC. As protein: CASSSRVYNEQFF. Full variable domain (rest looked up from reference TRBV7-2 and TRBJ2-1): GAGVSQSPSNKVTEKGKDVELRCDPISGHTALYWYRQSLGQGLEFLIYFQGNSAPDKSGLPSDRFSAERTGGSVSTLTIQRTQQEDSAVYLCASSSRVYNEQFFGPGTRLTVL.

The J gene is TRBJ2-1, the V gene TRBV7-2; 8 nucleotides agree with TRBD2. The CDR3 has 16 residues. V lost 7 bases, J lost 6 bases, and 14 bases stayed unmatched. CDR1 and CDR2 (germline): SGHTA, FQGNSA. In DNA, the CDR3 is TGTGCCAGCATCCGGCAAGCGGGAGTATTGGGCAATGAGCAGTTCTTC. Its translation: CASIRQAGVLGNEQFF.

V usage is TRBV6-1 and J usage is TRBJ1-4; D possibly corresponds to TRBD1 (5 bases). The length of the CDR3 is 15 residues. Trimming left V 5 bases short and J 3 bases short, with 13 bases between. The germline V gene has CDR1 MNHNS and CDR2 SASEGT. CDR3 region: CASSSPAGPNEKLFF. DNA for the CDR3: TGTGCCAGCAGTTCCCCGGCAGGGCCTAATGAAAAACTGTTTTTT.

This clone appeared once. V and J are TRBV29-1 and TRBJ2-1, with TRBD2 as a possible D gene (6 bases). CDR3 length equals 14 residues. Trimming cost V 2 bases and J 9 bases, with 17 bases left between them. Germline CDR1 is SQVTM and CDR2 is ANQGSEA. CDR3 sequence (DNA): TGCAGCGTTGAATTGAGGGGAGGTTCAGGTGAGCAGTTCTTC. This gives the protein CSVELRGGSGEQFF.

V and J are TRBV18 and TRBJ1-1; TRBD1 matches at 7 bases. The CDR3 is 15 amino acids. The ends lost 3 bases at V and 5 bases at J; junction bases unmatched: 9. Looked up from germline, CDR1 is KGHSH and CDR2 is LQKENI. The chain's CDR3 is CASSPDRPPRTEAFF. The CDR3 nucleotides are TGTGCCAGCTCACCGGACAGGCCACCGAGGACTGAAGCTTTCTTT.

This chain uses TRBV6-5 with TRBJ1-4; no reliable D call. The V gene lost 7 bases and the J gene lost 8 bases, with 17 bases spanning the gap. Germline assignment: CDR1 MNHEY and CDR2 SVGAGI. The CDR3 has 14 residues. This CDR3 is CASKGWEGGEKLFF. CDR3 DNA: TGTGCCAGCAAGGGATGGGAGGGAGGCGAAAAACTGTTTTTT.

The chain uses TRBV19 and TRBJ2-5; the match to TRBD1 covers 10 bases. CDR1 LNHDA and CDR2 SQIVND come from the germline V gene (reference sequence). V gave up 3 bases and J gave up 13 bases; unmatched junction bases: 11. This CDR3 comprises 14 residues. CDR3 nucleotide sequence: TGTGCCAGTAGTATTCGTGACAGGGGGCCTCAGTGGTACTTC. Translation gives CASSIRDRGPQWYF.

The CDR3 spells CASNLPQGAGEKLFF. CDR3 nucleotide sequence: TGTGCCAGCAATCTCCCACAGGGGGCCGGCGAAAAACTGTTTTTT. The chain couples TRBV6-1 to TRBJ1-4; the match to TRBD1 covers 9 bases. Per germline, CDR1 MNHNS and CDR2 SASEGT. This CDR3 region has 15 residues. Unmatched junction bases numbered 11, after V lost 7 bases and J lost 8 bases.

The chain recombines TRBV6-5 with TRBJ1-5; D might be TRBD1 (6 bases). The germline V and J ends were trimmed by 5 bases and 1 base, with 12 bases remaining between them. The CDR3 contains 15 residues. CDR1 and CDR2 (germline): MNHEY, SVGAGI. The CDR3 nucleotides read TGTGCCAGCAGTAAGAGGGGGGGAAGCAATCAGCCCCAGCATTTT. Amino acid sequence: CASSKRGGSNQPQHF.

In this sample, this clone turned up a few times. The rearrangement links TRBV5-6 to TRBJ2-5, with 10 bases fitting TRBD1. Germline V CDR1 and CDR2: SGHDT, YYEEEE. J gave up 3 bases and V 3 bases, and 8 bases lay outside the gene matches. The CDR3 length is 16 residues. The CDR3 bases are TGTGCCAGCAGCTCCTTCTCGACAGGGGGCAAAGAGACCCAGTACTTC. Its protein is CASSSFSTGGKETQYF.

This clone came up once. This chain links TRBV7-2 with TRBJ2-7, with a tentative D call TRBD1 (6 bases). The CDR3 covers 16 residues. Germline V gene sequence: CDR1 SGHTA, CDR2 FQGNSA. V shed 5 bases and J shed 0 bases, with 17 bases lying between them. The CDR3 DNA reads as TGTGCCAGCAGCATACTACCGGGACACCCCTCCTACGAGCAGTACTTC. This sequence encodes CASSILPGHPSYEQYF.

The chain recombines TRBV28 with TRBJ1-1; possibly TRBD1 for D (6 bases). Germline V gives CDR1 MDHEN, CDR2 SYDVKM. V was shortened by 4 bases and J by 6 bases, with 18 bases between the two germline ends. CDR3 length: 15 residues. CDR3: CASSSPGAGEAEAFF. The DNA for the CDR3 is TGTGCCAGCAGTTCTCCAGGGGCCGGAGAGGCTGAAGCTTTCTTT.

This chain links TRBV25-1 with TRBJ2-5, with a possible D match to TRBD1 (6 bases). The J call could be wrong; TRBJ2-7 is a better fit for the DNA end. The germline V gene encodes CDR1 MGHDK and CDR2 SYGVNS. This CDR3 is built from 16 residues. Here the CDR3 reads CASGFTGPSSSYEQYF. The DNA of the CDR3 is TGTGCCAGCGGATTTACAGGGCCATCATCCTCCTACGAGCAGTACTTC.

This clone was recorded only once. This chain connects TRBV15 to TRBJ1-1; tentative D call: TRBD1 (6 bases). The CDR3 extends over 17 amino acids. With 1 base removed from V and 1 base from J, the gap between germline ends came to 16 bases. CDR1 is LNHNV and CDR2 is YYDKDF in the germline V gene (reference sequence). For the CDR3, the DNA is TGTGCCACCAGCAGAGTTAGGTCCGGGACAAAGAACACTGAAGCTTTCTTT. As protein: CATSRVRSGTKNTEAFF.

CDR3 loop: CSVPGQGWETQYF. CDR3 coding DNA: TGCAGCGTACCGGGACAGGGGTGGGAGACCCAGTACTTC. This chain joins TRBV29-1 and TRBJ2-5, with TRBD1 matching over 10 bases. Germline loops: CDR1 SQVTM, CDR2 ANQGSEA. The V gene end was trimmed by 6 bases and the J gene end by 5 bases; junction bases not matched to a gene: 6. The CDR3 loop spans 13 amino acids.

This clone has a handful of counts. The rearrangement links TRBV7-9 to TRBJ2-7; D not resolved. V dropped 1 base and J dropped 3 bases, with 4 bases sitting between them. CDR3 length: 12 amino acids. Looked up from germline, CDR1 is SEHNR and CDR2 is FQNEAQ (reference sequence). The CDR3 DNA is TGTGCCAGCAGCTTAGTTATCTACGAGCAGTACTTC. Residues: CASSLVIYEQYF. The variable domain in full, with the rest retrieved from reference TRBV7-9 and TRBJ2-7, is DTGVSQNPRHKITKRGQNVTFRCDPISEHNRLYWYRQTLGQGPEFLTYFQNEAQLEKSRLLSDRFSAERPKGSFSTLEIQRTEQGDSAMYLCASSLVIYEQYFGPGTRLTVT.

This chain uses TRBV5-1 with TRBJ2-7, with 13 nucleotides matching TRBD2. Trimming took 4 bases from V and 1 from J; bases not matched to a gene: 5. From germline, CDR1 is SGHRS and CDR2 YFSETQ. CDR3 length: 16 residues. The CDR3 nucleotides read TGCGCCAGCAGCGCGCTGACTAGCGGGAGGTCCTACGAGCAGTACTTC. Its protein is CASSALTSGRSYEQYF. Drawing the rest from reference TRBV5-1 and TRBJ2-7, the complete variable domain is KAGVTQTPRYLIKTRGQQVTLSCSPISGHRSVSWYQQTPGQGLQFLFEYFSETQRNKGNFPGRFSGRQFSNSRSEMNVSTLELGDSALYLCASSALTSGRSYEQYFGPGTRLTVT.

This sequence joins TRBV7-2 and TRBJ2-7, with D possibly matching TRBD1 (6 bases). V was clipped by 5 bases and J by 0 bases, with 11 bases between them. Germline CDR1 and CDR2: SGHTA and FQGNSA. CDR3 length: 14 amino acids. DNA for the CDR3: TGTGCCAGCAGCCCGGTGGACAGCTCCTACGAGCAGTACTTC. Its translation is CASSPVDSSYEQYF. The full variable domain, in which reference TRBV7-2 and TRBJ2-7 provide the parts outside the CDR3, is GAGVSQSPSNKVTEKGKDVELRCDPISGHTALYWYRQSLGQGLEFLIYFQGNSAPDKSGLPSDRFSAERTGGSVSTLTIQRTQQEDSAVYLCASSPVDSSYEQYFGPGTRLTVT.

This chain's CDR3 is CASSLREFERNEQFF. CDR3 bases: TGTGCCAGCAGCCTGCGGGAGTTCGAACGGAATGAGCAGTTCTTC. The genes are TRBV28 and TRBJ2-1; 7 bases agree with TRBD2. This CDR3 region has 15 residues. Germline loops: CDR1 MDHEN, CDR2 SYDVKM. V trimming: 6 bases; J trimming: 7 bases; junction bases outside the gene matches: 12.

The chain uses TRBV29-1 and TRBJ2-1, with TRBD1 identical over 8 bases. The CDR3 loop spans 16 amino acids. The V and J ends lost 2 bases and 1 base, in that order; junction bases with no gene match: 7. Germline V lookup: CDR1 SQVTM, CDR2 ANQGSEA. The CDR3 DNA is TGCAGCGTTGAACTGGGGACAGGCCAATCCTACAATGAGCAGTTCTTC. Protein product: CSVELGTGQSYNEQFF.

This rearrangement joins TRBV28 to TRBJ1-1, with 8 bases fitting TRBD1. The CDR3 runs 13 residues. Germline V lookup: CDR1 MDHEN, CDR2 SYDVKM. V gave up 5 bases and J gave up 3 bases; unmatched junction bases: 2. CDR3 in DNA: TGTGCCAGCAGTGACAGGGGTTACACTGAAGCTTTCTTT. Protein sequence: CASSDRGYTEAFF.

V gene TRBV5-1 combines with J gene TRBJ2-2; 11 positions agree with TRBD1. The length of the CDR3 is 17 residues. After removal of 7 bases from V and 6 bases from J, the junction contained 14 bases not matched to a gene. Germline-derived CDR1 and CDR2 are SGHRS and YFSETQ. The chain's CDR3 is CASLPTSGTGGSGELFF. In DNA form, the CDR3 reads TGCGCCAGCCTACCGACTTCCGGGACAGGGGGATCCGGGGAGCTGTTTTTT.

This chain uses TRBV29-1 with TRBJ2-7, with 7 bases identical to TRBD2. This CDR3 has 14 residues. Trimming cost V 2 bases and J 2 bases; bases outside gene matches: 6. Germline CDR1 and CDR2: SQVTM and ANQGSEA. This chain's CDR3 is CSVESLAVPYEQYF. CDR3 coding DNA: TGCAGCGTTGAAAGTCTAGCGGTCCCCTACGAGCAGTACTTC.

This clone showed up just once. This chain uses TRBV25-1 with TRBJ1-2, with 7 positions matching TRBD1. Germline V gene sequence: CDR1 MGHDK, CDR2 SYGVNS. V was pared by 1 base and J by 4 bases, with 9 bases of the junction left unmatched. CDR3 length: 16 residues. This chain's CDR3 is CASSEWDSNLLYGYTF. In nucleotides, the CDR3 is TGTGCCAGCAGTGAATGGGACAGTAATCTACTCTATGGCTACACCTTC.